Listed below are T cell receptor beta chains from one sample, sequenced in a study of T-cell reconstitution after alpha-beta-depleted transplantation in children. MiXCR, run by TCRdb on the PCR reads, gives a single entry per CDR3 protein. Of about a million distinct CDR3 sequences in the sample, about 26% were seen once. Source: PBMCs, mostly from graft donor cells, taken 360 days after TCRalphabeta/CD19-depleted stem cell transplant. All receptors come from a boy under two years old who had a stem cell transplant for SCID, so the T cells may come from the graft donor. The CDR3 runs from the conserved cysteine through the conserved F or W. Not all rows give a size; the values are once, few, many and, for expanded clones, a class.

cdr3_length,v_call,clone_size,j_call,cdr3_aa
13,TRBV12-3/TRBV12-4,many,TRBJ2-1,CASSTKGRHEQFF
11,TRBV10-3,few,TRBJ2-1,CAIRGAQEQFF
16,TRBV9,-,TRBJ2-1,CASSVDGTSPYNEQFF
15,TRBV3-1,many,TRBJ2-3,CASSPGLAGPDTQYF
18,TRBV15,few,TRBJ2-5,CATSPYVTGGALQETQYF
16,TRBV5-1,few,TRBJ2-2,CASSFRQASNTGELFF
17,TRBV4-1,few,TRBJ2-5,CASSQVVSTGERWTQYF
10,TRBV20-1,-,TRBJ2-1,CSARGQGPFF
14,TRBV6-2/TRBV6-3,-,TRBJ2-2,CASNGGGIAGELFF
17,TRBV7-9,many,TRBJ1-4,CASSLRTGPATNEKLFF
15,TRBV7-2,-,TRBJ2-3,CASSGTRTSTDTQYF
12,TRBV10-3,many,TRBJ2-3,CAISDVEDTQYF
16,TRBV4-1,-,TRBJ2-3,CASSGTVSGGLDTQYF
15,TRBV24-1,-,TRBJ2-2,CATSDPDTRTGELFF
16,TRBV4-1,few,TRBJ1-3,CASSQGTAWSGNTIYF
15,TRBV20-1,-,TRBJ1-1,CSASGWTAQNTEAFF
13,TRBV12-3/TRBV12-4,-,TRBJ1-4,CASRPPWASKLFF
15,TRBV6-5,few,TRBJ2-7,CASSYRDYLSYEQYF
16,TRBV12-3/TRBV12-4,many,TRBJ2-2,CASSFLGDPGTGELFF
10,TRBV20-1,-,TRBJ2-5,CSAGQETQYF
16,TRBV20-1,-,TRBJ2-3,CSTSLQGKIRTDTQYF
15,TRBV6-5,-,TRBJ2-1,CASSWEQGIDNEQFF
14,TRBV24-1,-,TRBJ2-5,CATRDSRDKETQYF
14,TRBV7-2,-,TRBJ1-2,CASSLIKVPVGYTF
14,TRBV7-8,few,TRBJ1-3,CASSFSRSGNTIYF
15,TRBV4-1,few,TRBJ2-3,CASSQPAGPTDTQYF
13,TRBV5-6,many,TRBJ2-5,CASSLEDQETQYF
15,TRBV20-1,-,TRBJ2-5,CSARDPAGNQETQYF
15,TRBV29-1,few,TRBJ2-1,CSDQTLTGRMEEQFF
16,TRBV28,-,TRBJ2-1,CASSPPGDRVYNEQFF
19,TRBV6-5,many,TRBJ2-2,CASSYSTNRQGANTGELFF
17,TRBV4-1,few,TRBJ1-1,CASSQGRPGGQLTEAFF
14,TRBV6-2/TRBV6-3,many,TRBJ1-1,CASSYSGINTEAFF
12,TRBV30,few,TRBJ1-1,CAWEQGSTEAFF
15,TRBV15,few,TRBJ2-3,CATSRASGLTDTQYF
14,TRBV12-3/TRBV12-4,-,TRBJ1-6,CASSFGQGNSPLHF
14,TRBV18,-,TRBJ1-5,CASSPDRKAQPQHF
15,TRBV7-9,few,TRBJ2-1,CASSLIPGPYNEQFF
12,TRBV5-1,-,TRBJ2-7,CASSLNAREQYF
15,TRBV6-5,-,TRBJ2-7,CASSYLGTGSYEQYF
15,TRBV27,many,TRBJ1-5,CASSFRGGGNQPQHF